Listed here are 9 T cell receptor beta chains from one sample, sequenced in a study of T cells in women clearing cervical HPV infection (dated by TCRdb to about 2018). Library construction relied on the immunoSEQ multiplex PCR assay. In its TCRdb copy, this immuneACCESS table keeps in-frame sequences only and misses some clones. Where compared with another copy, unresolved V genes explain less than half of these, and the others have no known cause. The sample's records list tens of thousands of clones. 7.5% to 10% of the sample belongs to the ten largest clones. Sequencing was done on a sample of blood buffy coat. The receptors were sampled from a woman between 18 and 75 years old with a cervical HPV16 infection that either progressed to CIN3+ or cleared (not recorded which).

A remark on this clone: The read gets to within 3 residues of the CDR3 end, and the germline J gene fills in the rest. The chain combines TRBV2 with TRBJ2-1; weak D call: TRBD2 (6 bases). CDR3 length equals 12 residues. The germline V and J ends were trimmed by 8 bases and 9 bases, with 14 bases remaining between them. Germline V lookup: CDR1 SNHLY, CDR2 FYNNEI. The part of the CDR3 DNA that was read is TGTGCCAGCGGAGTGGGACTTGGTGAG. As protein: CASGVGLGE. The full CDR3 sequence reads CASGVGLGEQFF.

The DNA read from the CDR3 is TGTGCCAGCAGTGTAACACAGGGGAAAGAGACC. Its translation is CASSVTQGKET. The CDR3 in full is CASSVTQGKETQYF. The chain carries TRBV6-1 and TRBJ2-5; 7 nucleotides agree with TRBD1. The read ends 3 residues early relative to the CDR3; the germline J gene fills the gap. The CDR3 length is 14 residues. V lost 4 bases to trimming and J lost 3 bases; unmatched junction nucleotides: 5. Germline V gene data show CDR1 as MNHNS and CDR2 as SASEGT.

CDR3 DNA, as far as it was read: TGCGCCAGCAGCTTGGCCACCCTGGGACAAATTAACTATGGC. This encodes CASSLATLGQINYG. The complete CDR3 protein is CASSLATLGQINYGYTF. The chain combines TRBV5-1 with TRBJ1-2; D might be TRBD1 (6 bases). Read sequence stops 3 residues before the CDR3 end, and the germline J gene provides the missing end. There are 17 residues in the CDR3. V was trimmed by 0 bases and J by 1 base, leaving 16 bases between them. CDR1 SGHRS and CDR2 YFSETQ come from the germline V gene.

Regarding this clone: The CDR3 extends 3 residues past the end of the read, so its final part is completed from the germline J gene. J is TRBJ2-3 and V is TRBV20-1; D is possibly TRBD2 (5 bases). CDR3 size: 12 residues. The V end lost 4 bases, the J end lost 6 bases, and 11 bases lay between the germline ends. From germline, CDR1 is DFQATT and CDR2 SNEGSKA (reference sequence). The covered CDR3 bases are TGCAGTGCTACGGGGAGCCGCGATACG. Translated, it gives CSATGSRDT. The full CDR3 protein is CSATGSRDTQYF.

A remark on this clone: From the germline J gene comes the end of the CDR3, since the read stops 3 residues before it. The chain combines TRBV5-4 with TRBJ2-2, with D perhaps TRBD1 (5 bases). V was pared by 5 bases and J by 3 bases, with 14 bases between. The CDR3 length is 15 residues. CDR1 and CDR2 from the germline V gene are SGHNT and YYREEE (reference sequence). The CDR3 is CASSQGVVDTGELFF. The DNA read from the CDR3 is TGTGCCAGCAGTCAAGGGGTCGTGGACACCGGGGAG.

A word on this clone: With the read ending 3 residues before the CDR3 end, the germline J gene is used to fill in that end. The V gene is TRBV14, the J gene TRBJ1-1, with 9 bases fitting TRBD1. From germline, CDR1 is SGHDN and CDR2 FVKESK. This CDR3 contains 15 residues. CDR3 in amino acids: CASSPTGGEWVRAFF. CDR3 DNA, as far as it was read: TGTGCCAGCAGCCCCACAGGGGGCGAGTGGGTTAGG.

The CDR3 sequence: CASSSLAGGPDTQYF. The sequenced part of the CDR3 DNA is TGTGCCAGCAGCTCTTTAGCGGGGGGCCCGGATACG. This sequence joins TRBV7-6 and TRBJ2-3, with 10 bases that match TRBD2. The DNA ends 3 residues before the CDR3 does, and the rest of the CDR3 is filled in from the germline J gene. Germline values: CDR1 SGHVS, CDR2 FNYEAQ. J lost 6 bases, V lost 4 bases, and 7 bases had no gene match. CDR3 length: 15 amino acids.

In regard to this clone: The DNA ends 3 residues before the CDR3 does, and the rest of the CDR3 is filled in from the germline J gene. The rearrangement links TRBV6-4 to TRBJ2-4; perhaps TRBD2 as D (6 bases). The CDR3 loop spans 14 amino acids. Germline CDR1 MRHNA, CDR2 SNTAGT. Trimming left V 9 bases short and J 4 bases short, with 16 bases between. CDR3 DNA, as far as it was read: TGTGCCAGACCTGGTGGGCTAGCGAAAAACATT. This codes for CARPGGLAKNI. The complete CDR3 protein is CARPGGLAKNIQYF.

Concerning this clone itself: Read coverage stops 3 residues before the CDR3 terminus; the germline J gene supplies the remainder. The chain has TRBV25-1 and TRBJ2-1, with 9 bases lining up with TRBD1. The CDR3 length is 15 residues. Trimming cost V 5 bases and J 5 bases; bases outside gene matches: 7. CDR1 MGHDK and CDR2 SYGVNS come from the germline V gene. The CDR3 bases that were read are TGTGCCAGCAGTTCGACAGGGGGTTTGGACAATGAG. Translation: CASSSTGGLDNE. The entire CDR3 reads CASSSTGGLDNEQFF. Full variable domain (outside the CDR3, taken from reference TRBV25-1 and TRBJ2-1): EADIYQTPRYLVIGTGKKITLECSQTMGHDKMYWYQQDPGMELHLIHYSYGVNSTEKGDLSSESTVSRIRTEHFPLTLESARPSHTSQYLCASSSTGGLDNEQFFGPGTRLTVL.